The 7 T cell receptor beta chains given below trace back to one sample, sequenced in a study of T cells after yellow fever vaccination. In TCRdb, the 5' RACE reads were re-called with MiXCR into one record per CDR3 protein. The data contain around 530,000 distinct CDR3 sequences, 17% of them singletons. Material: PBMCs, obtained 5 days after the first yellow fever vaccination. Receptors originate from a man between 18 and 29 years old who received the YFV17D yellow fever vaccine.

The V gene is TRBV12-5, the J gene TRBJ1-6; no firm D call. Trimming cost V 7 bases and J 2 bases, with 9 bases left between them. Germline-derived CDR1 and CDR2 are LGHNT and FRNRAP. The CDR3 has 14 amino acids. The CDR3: CASALDTYNSPLHF. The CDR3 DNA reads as TGTGCTAGTGCCCTTGACACCTATAATTCACCCCTCCACTTT.

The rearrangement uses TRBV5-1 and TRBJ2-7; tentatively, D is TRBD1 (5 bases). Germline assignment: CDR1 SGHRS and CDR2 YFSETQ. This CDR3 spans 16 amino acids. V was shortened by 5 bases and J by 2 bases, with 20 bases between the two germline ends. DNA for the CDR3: TGCGCCAGCAGTACGTCAGGGTCAATCCCCCCCTACGAGCAGTACTTC. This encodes CASSTSGSIPPYEQYF.

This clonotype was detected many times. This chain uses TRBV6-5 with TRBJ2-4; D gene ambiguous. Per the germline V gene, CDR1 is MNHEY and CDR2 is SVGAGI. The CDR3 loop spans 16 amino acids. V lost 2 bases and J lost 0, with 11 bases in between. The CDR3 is CASSYQSPLAKNIQYF. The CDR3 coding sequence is TGTGCCAGCAGTTACCAGAGCCCCTTAGCCAAAAACATTCAGTACTTC.

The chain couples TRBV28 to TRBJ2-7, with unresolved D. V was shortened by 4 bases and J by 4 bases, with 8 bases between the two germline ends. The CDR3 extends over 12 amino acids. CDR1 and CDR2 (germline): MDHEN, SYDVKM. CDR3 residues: CASSSPEYEQYV. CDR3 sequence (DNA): TGTGCCAGCAGTTCCCCGGAATACGAGCAGTACGTC.

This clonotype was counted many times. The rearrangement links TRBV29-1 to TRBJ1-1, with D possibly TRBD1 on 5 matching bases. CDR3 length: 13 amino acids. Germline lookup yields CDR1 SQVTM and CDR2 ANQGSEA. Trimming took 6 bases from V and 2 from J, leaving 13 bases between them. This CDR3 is CSVGGVSNTEAFF. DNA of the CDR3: TGCAGCGTAGGAGGGGTGAGCAACACTGAAGCTTTCTTT.

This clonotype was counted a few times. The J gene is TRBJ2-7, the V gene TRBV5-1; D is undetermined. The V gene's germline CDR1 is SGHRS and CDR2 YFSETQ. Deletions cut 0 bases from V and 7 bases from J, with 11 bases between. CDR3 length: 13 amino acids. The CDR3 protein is CASSLVSMGEQYF. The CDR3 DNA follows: TGCGCCAGCAGCTTGGTATCCATGGGGGAGCAGTACTTC.

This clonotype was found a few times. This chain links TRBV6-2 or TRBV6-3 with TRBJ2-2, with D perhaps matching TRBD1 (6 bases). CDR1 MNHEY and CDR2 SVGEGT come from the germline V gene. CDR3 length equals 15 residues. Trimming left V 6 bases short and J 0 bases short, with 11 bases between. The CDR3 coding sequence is TGTGCCAGCAGAGAGACAGGTCCGAACACCGGGGAGCTGTTTTTT. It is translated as CASRETGPNTGELFF.